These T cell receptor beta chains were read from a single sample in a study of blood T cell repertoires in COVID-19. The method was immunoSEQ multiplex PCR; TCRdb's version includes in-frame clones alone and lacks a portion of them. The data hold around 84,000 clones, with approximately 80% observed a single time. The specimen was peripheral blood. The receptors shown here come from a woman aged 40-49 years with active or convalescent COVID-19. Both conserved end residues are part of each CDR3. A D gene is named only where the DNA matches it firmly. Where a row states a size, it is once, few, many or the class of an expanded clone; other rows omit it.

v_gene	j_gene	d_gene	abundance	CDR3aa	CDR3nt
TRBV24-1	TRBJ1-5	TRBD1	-	CATSENQGGQSNQPQHF	TGTGCCACCAGCGAAAACCAGGGGGGACAGAGCAATCAGCCCCAGCATTTT
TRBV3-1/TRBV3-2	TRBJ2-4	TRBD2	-	CASSQVAGENIQYF	TGTGCCAGCAGCCAGGTAGCGGGAGAAAACATTCAGTACTTC
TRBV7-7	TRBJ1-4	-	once	CASSEGAGGLEKLFF	TGTGCTAGCAGCGAAGGGGCGGGGGGCCTGGAAAAACTGTTTTTT
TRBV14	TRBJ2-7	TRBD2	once	CASSNVLAGGAYEQYF	TGTGCCAGCAGCAACGTACTAGCGGGAGGAGCCTACGAGCAGTACTTC
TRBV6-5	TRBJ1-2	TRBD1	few	CASKPIPQGVGGYTF	TGTGCCAGCAAACCCATCCCCCAGGGGGTCGGGGGCTACACCTTC
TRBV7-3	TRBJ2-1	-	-	CASSLLWGLVYNEQFF	TGTGCCAGCAGCTTACTTTGGGGACTGGTATACAATGAGCAGTTCTTC
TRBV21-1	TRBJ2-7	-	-	CASKQGQESYEQYF	TGTGCCAGCAAACAGGGACAGGAATCTTACGAGCAGTACTTC
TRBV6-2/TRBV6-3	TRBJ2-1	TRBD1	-	CASSSGTGSYNEQFF	TGTGCCAGCAGCTCCGGGACAGGGTCCTACAATGAGCAGTTCTTC
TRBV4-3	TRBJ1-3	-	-	CASSQLGHSGNTIYF	TGCGCCAGCAGCCAATTGGGCCACTCTGGAAACACCATATATTTT
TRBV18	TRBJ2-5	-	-	CASSPVSGRETQYF	TGTGCCAGCTCACCGGTTAGCGGTCGGGAGACCCAGTACTTC
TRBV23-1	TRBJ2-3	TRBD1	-	CASSQLRTGEDTQYF	TGCGCCAGCAGTCAACTCCGGACAGGGGAGGATACGCAGTATTTT
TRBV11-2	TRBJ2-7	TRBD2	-	CASSFPQTSGSHEQYF	TGTGCCAGCAGCTTCCCACAGACTAGCGGGTCCCACGAGCAGTACTTC
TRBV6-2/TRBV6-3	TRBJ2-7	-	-	CASSYSASGGARSYEQYF	TGTGCCAGCAGTTACTCGGCTAGTGGAGGGGCCCGCTCCTACGAGCAGTACTTC
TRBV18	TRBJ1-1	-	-	CASSPPAGRYTEAFF	TGTGCCAGCTCACCACCGGCAGGGCGGTACACTGAAGCTTTCTTT
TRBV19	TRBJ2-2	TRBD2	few	CASSIVGASGTGELFF	TGTGCCAGTAGTATAGTAGGGGCTAGCGGCACCGGGGAGCTGTTTTTT
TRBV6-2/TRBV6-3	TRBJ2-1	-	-	CASSYRVNEQFF	TGTGCCAGCAGTTACCGCGTCAATGAGCAGTTCTTC
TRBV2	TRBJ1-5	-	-	CASRETGGNQPQHF	TGTGCCAGCAGAGAAACGGGGGGCAATCAGCCCCAGCATTTT
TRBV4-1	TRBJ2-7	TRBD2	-	CASSQDPVAGEIYEQYF	TGCGCCAGCAGCCAAGATCCAGTAGCGGGAGAGATCTACGAGCAGTACTTC
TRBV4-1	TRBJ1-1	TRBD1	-	CASSQGQGANTEAFF	TGCGCCAGCAGCCAAGGACAGGGGGCGAACACTGAAGCTTTCTTT
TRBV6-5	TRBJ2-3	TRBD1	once	CASSQPGQGLDTQYF	TGTGCCAGCAGCCAACCGGGACAGGGGCTTGATACGCAGTATTTT
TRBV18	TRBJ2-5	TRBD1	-	CASSPGQGIQYF	TGTGCCAGCTCACCGGGACAGGGTATCCAGTACTTC